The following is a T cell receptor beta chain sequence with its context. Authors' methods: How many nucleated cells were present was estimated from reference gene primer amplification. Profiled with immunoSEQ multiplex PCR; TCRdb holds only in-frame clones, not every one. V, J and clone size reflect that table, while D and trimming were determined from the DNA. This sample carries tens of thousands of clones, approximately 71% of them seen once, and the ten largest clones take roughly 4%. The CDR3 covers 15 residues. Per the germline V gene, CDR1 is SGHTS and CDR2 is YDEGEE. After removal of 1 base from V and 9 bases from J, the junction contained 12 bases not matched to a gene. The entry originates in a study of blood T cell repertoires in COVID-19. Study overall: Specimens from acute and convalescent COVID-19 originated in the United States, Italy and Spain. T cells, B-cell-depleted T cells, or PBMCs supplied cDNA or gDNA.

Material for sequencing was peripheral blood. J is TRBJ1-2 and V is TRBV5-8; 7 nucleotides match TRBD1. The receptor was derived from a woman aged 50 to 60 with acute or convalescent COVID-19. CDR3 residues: CASSLRMRDSGSYTF. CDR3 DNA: TGTGCCAGCAGCTTGCGGATGAGGGACAGCGGCAGCTACACCTTC.